This record covers a single TCR beta chain. The junction does not match germline at one end; this may be a read error. This sample was taken from a study of blood T cells in healthy people across ages. Primers used in a second PCR of roughly 6 to 12 cycles were a sample-barcoded 5' primer and a J-beta primer mix. TCRdb redid the calling of the 5' RACE reads with MiXCR, one entry per CDR3 protein. The data hold hundreds of thousands of distinct CDR3 sequences, with about 43% observed a single time. CDR1 is MGHRA, CDR2 YSYEKL, per germline. The CDR3 is 16 amino acids. The sample consisted of blood. The TCR was taken from a man aged 80 or over in good health. The chain combines TRBV4-1 with TRBJ2-5; 9 nucleotides match TRBD2. In DNA form, the CDR3 reads TGCGCCAGCAGCCAAGATGGAGCGGGGGGTGCGGAGACCCGGTACTTC. It specifies CASSQDGAGGAETRYF.